This T cell receptor beta chain is from a study of shared clonotypes between healthy human individuals. The naive CD8 subset, CD45RO-negative cells positively selected for CCR7, excluded terminally differentiated effector memory CD45RA+ cells. Some clones are missing from TCRdb's copy, which holds only in-frame ones; the method was immunoSEQ multiplex PCR. The data contain 2 million to 2.5 million clones, about 95% of them singletons. This receptor was identified in a man between 18 and 29 years old in good health. Source material: naive CD8+ T cells sorted from blood.

The CDR3, as DNA: TGTGCCAGCAGTAGCGGGAGGGATTACAATGAGCAGTTCTTC. Its translation: CASSSGRDYNEQFF. V is TRBV6-5 and J is TRBJ2-1, with 10 bases lining up with TRBD2. The germline V gene has CDR1 MNHEY and CDR2 SVGAGI. After removal of 5 bases from V and 4 bases from J, the junction contained 2 bases not matched to a gene. The CDR3 contains 14 residues.